The next 15 T cell receptor beta chains were all read from a single sample in a study of HIV-infected patients and healthy controls. MiXCR was run by TCRdb on the 5' RACE reads, yielding one entry per CDR3 protein. Of about 70,000 distinct CDR3 sequences in the sample, 15% to 20% were seen once. Sequencing used CD4+ T cells from blood. The receptor set was obtained from a human donor in good health.

This clonotype was detected only a few times. V and J are TRBV13 and TRBJ2-1; D is perhaps TRBD1 (5 bases). V lost 1 base to trimming and J lost 3 bases, with 13 bases between them. Germline V lookup: CDR1 PRHDT, CDR2 FYEKMQ (reference sequence). The CDR3 contains 16 residues. CDR3 nucleotides: TGTGCCAGCAGCTTAGCCCGAGATAGGGGCTACAATGAGCAGTTCTTC. Translated, it gives CASSLARDRGYNEQFF.

The chain is built from TRBV4-2 and TRBJ2-5; D may be TRBD2 (6 bases). Trimming shortened V by 1 base and J by 2 bases, and 17 bases separated the two germline ends. The CDR3 loop spans 17 amino acids. The germline V gene has CDR1 LGHNA and CDR2 YNFKEQ. The chain's CDR3 is CASSQVPKRGTQETQYF. CDR3 nucleotides: TGTGCCAGCAGCCAAGTTCCGAAAAGAGGGACTCAAGAGACCCAGTACTTC.

The table lists this clonotype with a few counts. The CDR3 spells CASSRQFSSSYNEQFF. CDR3 DNA: TGCGCCAGCAGCCGACAGTTCTCCAGCTCCTACAATGAGCAGTTCTTC. The chain recombines TRBV5-1 with TRBJ2-1; TRBD1 might be the D (5 bases). CDR1 and CDR2 (germline): SGHRS, YFSETQ. V lost 4 bases to trimming and J lost 0 bases, with 14 bases between them. The length of the CDR3 is 16 residues.

This clonotype was found many times. The chain is built from TRBV29-1 and TRBJ1-2, with 7 nucleotides matching TRBD1. CDR3 size: 14 residues. CDR1 is SQVTM and CDR2 is ANQGSEA in the germline V gene. The junction had 11 bases not matched to a gene; V was cut back by 2 bases and J by 8 bases. CDR3 sequence reads: CSVEFGMDRRGYTF. Here the CDR3 DNA reads TGCAGCGTTGAATTTGGGATGGACAGGAGGGGCTACACCTTC.

In its sample, this clonotype was seen a few times. The chain is built from TRBV25-1 and TRBJ1-2, with D unresolved. V dropped 2 bases and J dropped 7 bases, with 11 bases sitting between them. The CDR3 sequence is 13 residues long. Germline CDR1 MGHDK, CDR2 SYGVNS. CDR3 protein: CASSEILGSGYTF. The CDR3 DNA is TGTGCCAGCAGTGAAATTTTGGGCTCTGGCTACACCTTC.

This chain joins TRBV29-1 and TRBJ2-1; D unclear. Germline CDR1 and CDR2: SQVTM and ANQGSEA. The ends were cut back, 4 bases at V and 5 bases at J, with 9 bases in the middle. This CDR3 contains 12 residues. CDR3: CSVGNSHNEQFF. The CDR3, as DNA: TGCAGCGTTGGAAATAGTCACAATGAGCAGTTCTTC.

In this sample, this clonotype turned up a few times. J is TRBJ2-7 and V is TRBV23-1, with 8 nucleotides matching TRBD1. TRBV23-1 is an ORF; its function is uncertain. The J segment lost 3 bases and the V segment lost 0 bases, leaving 4 bases of the junction unmatched. This CDR3 is built from 15 residues. The CDR3 coding sequence is TGCGCCAGCAGTCAATCTCAGGGGGCAGGCTACGAGCAGTACTTC. Its protein is CASSQSQGAGYEQYF.

The chain carries TRBV7-9 and TRBJ2-3; the D is unclear. The CDR3 extends over 11 amino acids. Germline V CDR1 and CDR2: SEHNR, FQNEAQ (reference sequence). Deletions cut 1 base from V and 6 bases from J, with 2 bases between. This CDR3 is CASSLDDTQYF. CDR3 DNA sequence: TGTGCCAGCAGCTTAGATGATACGCAGTATTTT. Variable domain in full (rest from reference TRBV7-9 and TRBJ2-3): DTGVSQNPRHKITKRGQNVTFRCDPISEHNRLYWYRQTLGQGPEFLTYFQNEAQLEKSRLLSDRFSAERPKGSFSTLEIQRTEQGDSAMYLCASSLDDTQYFGPGTRLTVL.

The chain combines TRBV7-9 with TRBJ1-1; D perhaps matches TRBD1 (6 bases). Germline CDR1 reads SEHNR; CDR2 reads FQNEAQ (reference sequence). V was clipped by 5 bases and J by 10 bases, with 20 bases between them. The CDR3 is 14 amino acids. The CDR3, as DNA: TGTGCCAGCAGCAAGGACACCCTAGTACAGGGAGCTTTCTTT. Protein product: CASSKDTLVQGAFF.

This chain links TRBV7-8 with TRBJ1-2; D is undetermined. V lost 4 bases and J lost 6, with 21 bases in between. This CDR3 is 16 amino acids long. The germline V gene has CDR1 SGHVS and CDR2 FQNEAQ. In nucleotides, the CDR3 is TGTGCCAGCAGCTCGCTCCGGGGAGCCGAGGGAGATGGCTACACCTTC. This gives the protein CASSSLRGAEGDGYTF.

The rearrangement uses TRBV12-3 or TRBV12-4 and TRBJ2-5; D is unresolved. The ends were cut back, 3 bases at V and 2 bases at J, with 19 bases in the middle. This CDR3 is 17 amino acids long. DNA of the CDR3: TGTGCCAGCAGTTTCTTCCTGACGGCCGATACTCAAGAGACCCAGTACTTC. The encoded protein is CASSFFLTADTQETQYF.

This clonotype was seen many times. Written as DNA, the CDR3 is TGCGCCAGCAGCCAAGATCGTAATCAGCCCCAGCATTTT. Its translation is CASSQDRNQPQHF. The V and J genes are TRBV4-3 and TRBJ1-5; no reliable D call. The CDR3 spans 13 residues. Germline CDR1 and CDR2: LGHNA and YSLEER. Deletions cut 0 bases from V and 4 bases from J, with 4 bases between.

The V gene is TRBV6-6, the J gene TRBJ1-5; the match to TRBD1 covers 8 bases. Trimming at V came to 2 bases and at J to 6 bases, leaving 15 bases not matched to a gene. This CDR3 has 18 amino acids. Germline V lookup: CDR1 MNHNY, CDR2 SVGAGI (reference sequence). The CDR3 bases are TGTGCCAGCAGTTACCCAGCGGCCAAGCAGGGGGCAGGTCAGCCCCAGCATTTT. Translating it yields CASSYPAAKQGAGQPQHF.

This clonotype was detected ten times or more. This sequence joins TRBV6-2 or TRBV6-3 and TRBJ2-6; D unresolved. Trimming cost V 6 bases and J 2 bases, with 8 bases left between them. The CDR3 is made up of 14 amino acids. In germline, CDR1 is MNHEY, CDR2 SVGEGT. CDR3 amino acids: CASSPGPGANVLTF. DNA for the CDR3: TGTGCCAGCAGCCCCGGTCCTGGGGCCAACGTCCTGACTTTC.

This clonotype has only a few counts. The chain combines TRBV5-1 with TRBJ1-3, with D unresolved. CDR1 is SGHRS and CDR2 is YFSETQ in the germline V gene. The CDR3 is 16 residues long. V dropped 4 bases and J dropped 10 bases, with 24 bases sitting between them. The CDR3 DNA is TGCGCCAGCAGCCCGGCCGGCGCGGATAAGTCCGGGACCATATATTTT. It translates to CASSPAGADKSGTIYF.